This T cell receptor (beta chain) is from a study of metastatic and nonmetastatic thyroid tumors. Study summary: Repertoires of blood and of tissue (tumor or nodule) from malignant and benign thyroid patients were compared.

Per the original data handling: Differences in CDR3 between clinicopathological groups were drawn on to build a classifier intended to discriminate distant-metastatic papillary thyroid cancer patients. Using MiXCR, TCRdb re-called clones from the PCR reads. The V and J calls reflect TCRdb's pipeline rather than the authors' work. The sample has 15,000 to 25,000 clones, approximately 25% seen once. All patients were treatment-naive before thyroid surgery. Findings and limits, study-wide: In blood and tumor, TCR beta diversity was reportedly significantly higher in malignant thyroid tumors than in benign nodules.

V gave up 5 bases and J gave up 4 bases, with 5 bases separating them. This CDR3 is 11 amino acids long. Germline-derived CDR1 and CDR2 are MDHEN and SYDVKM. This clone was observed a few times. The antigen is not known. The V call is TRBV28, the J call TRBJ1-2; D call uncertain. The sample was blood. This receptor was taken from a male donor with papillary thyroid cancer or a benign thyroid nodule (not recorded which). Some clones in this sample may be carry-over from other donors' samples. The CDR3 sequence is CASSTVYGYTF. The CDR3 DNA reads as TGTGCCAGCAGTACGGTCTATGGCTACACCTTC.